A selection of T cell receptor beta chains follows, all from one sample in a study of cytotoxic CD8 clonotypes in ibrutinib-treated CLL. Generated by immunoSEQ multiplex PCR, the TCRdb table keeps only in-frame clones and is missing some. The table has roughly 58,000 clones, approximately 54% seen once; the top ten hold under 30%. Source: PBMCs, taken at disease progression, from a patient treated with ibrutinib. The receptors come from a human donor with chronic lymphocytic leukemia. Each CDR3 is given with its conserved first and last residue. D genes are given only for firm matches. The listing skips clone size in some rows; elsewhere it reads once, few, many or a size class.

d_call: .
clone_size: once
v_call: TRBV5-1
j_call: TRBJ2-3
cdr3_nt: TGCGCCAGCAGCTTTTCGAGCGGCGGAGATACGCAGTATTTT
cdr3_aa: CASSFSSGGDTQYF

d_call: .
clone_size: .
v_call: TRBV27
j_call: TRBJ1-4
cdr3_nt: TGTGCCAGCAGTCCACAGGCAACTAATGAAAAACTGTTTTTT
cdr3_aa: CASSPQATNEKLFF

d_call: TRBD2
clone_size: few
v_call: TRBV7-8
j_call: TRBJ2-7
cdr3_nt: TGTGCCAGCAGCCATCTCTGGGAGGGCGAGCAGTACTTC
cdr3_aa: CASSHLWEGEQYF

d_call: .
clone_size: .
v_call: TRBV29-1
j_call: TRBJ1-2
cdr3_nt: TGCAGCGGGGGGGCCCATAACTATGGCTACACCTTC
cdr3_aa: CSGGAHNYGYTF

d_call: .
clone_size: .
v_call: TRBV5-3
j_call: TRBJ2-7
cdr3_nt: TGTGCCAGCAGCTTTCAGGTTTCAACCTACGAGCAGTACTTC
cdr3_aa: CASSFQVSTYEQYF

d_call: TRBD1
clone_size: .
v_call: TRBV10-3
j_call: TRBJ2-7
cdr3_nt: TGTGCCATCAACCCCGGGACAGCGACCTACGAGCAGTACTTC
cdr3_aa: CAINPGTATYEQYF

d_call: TRBD1
clone_size: few
v_call: TRBV30
j_call: TRBJ1-5
cdr3_nt: TGTGCCTGGAGGGGACAGAGCAATCAGCCCCAGCATTTT
cdr3_aa: CAWRGQSNQPQHF

d_call: TRBD1
clone_size: .
v_call: TRBV30
j_call: TRBJ2-1
cdr3_nt: TGTGCCTGGAGTAGGGGACAGGAGGCTTACAATGAGCAGTTCTTC
cdr3_aa: CAWSRGQEAYNEQFF

d_call: .
clone_size: .
v_call: TRBV9
j_call: TRBJ2-2
cdr3_nt: TGTGCCAGCAGCGTAGGCGGAAACACCGGGGAGCTGTTTTTT
cdr3_aa: CASSVGGNTGELFF

d_call: .
clone_size: .
v_call: TRBV5-4
j_call: TRBJ2-2
cdr3_nt: TGTGCCAGCAGCTTGGGTACAGCCACCGGGGAGCTGTTTTTT
cdr3_aa: CASSLGTATGELFF

d_call: TRBD1
clone_size: .
v_call: TRBV6-4
j_call: TRBJ1-2
cdr3_nt: TGTGCCAGCAGTGACTCGCTGACAGGGGGATATGGCTACACCTTC
cdr3_aa: CASSDSLTGGYGYTF

d_call: .
clone_size: .
v_call: TRBV6-1
j_call: TRBJ1-6
cdr3_nt: TGTGCCAGCAGCGCCACAGGGTGGGATTCACCCCTCCACTTT
cdr3_aa: CASSATGWDSPLHF

d_call: .
clone_size: .
v_call: TRBV2
j_call: TRBJ2-7
cdr3_nt: TGTGCCAGCAGTGACCACGGGGGCCCTTACGAGCAGTACTTC
cdr3_aa: CASSDHGGPYEQYF

d_call: TRBD2
clone_size: once
v_call: TRBV25-1
j_call: TRBJ2-3
cdr3_nt: TGTGCCAGCAGTCAAACTCTAGCGGGAGTGAATACGCAGTATTTT
cdr3_aa: CASSQTLAGVNTQYF

d_call: TRBD1
clone_size: few
v_call: TRBV30
j_call: TRBJ2-7
cdr3_nt: TGTGCCTGGAGCCGACAGGGGTACGAGCAGTACTTC
cdr3_aa: CAWSRQGYEQYF

d_call: TRBD1
clone_size: .
v_call: TRBV5-8
j_call: TRBJ2-2
cdr3_nt: TGCGCCAGCAGCCGCCCAGACAGGGTAGGGACCGGGGAGCTGTTTTTT
cdr3_aa: CASSRPDRVGTGELFF

d_call: TRBD1
clone_size: .
v_call: TRBV5-1
j_call: TRBJ1-1
cdr3_nt: TGCGCCAGCAGCCCCAGGACAGGGAGGTACCCTGAAGCTTTCTTT
cdr3_aa: CASSPRTGRYPEAFF

d_call: .
clone_size: few
v_call: TRBV18
j_call: TRBJ2-5
cdr3_nt: TGTGCCAGCTCACCACCTCTCTCCAGGGGAGAGACCCAGTACTTC
cdr3_aa: CASSPPLSRGETQYF

d_call: .
clone_size: .
v_call: TRBV9
j_call: TRBJ1-1
cdr3_nt: TGTGCCAGCAGCGTAGTTGGGGTCTGGAACACTGAAGCTTTCTTT
cdr3_aa: CASSVVGVWNTEAFF

d_call: TRBD1
clone_size: .
v_call: TRBV13
j_call: TRBJ2-7
cdr3_nt: TGTGCCAGCAGCTGGGACAGGACCAACGAGCAGTACTTC
cdr3_aa: CASSWDRTNEQYF

d_call: TRBD1
clone_size: .
v_call: TRBV6-5
j_call: TRBJ2-2
cdr3_nt: TGTGCCAGCCGGACAGGAATGCGCACCGGGGAGCTGTTTTTT
cdr3_aa: CASRTGMRTGELFF

d_call: TRBD1
clone_size: .
v_call: TRBV28
j_call: TRBJ1-2
cdr3_nt: TGTGCCAGCATCGGGGCAGGGGGTTGGAGCGGCTACACCTTC
cdr3_aa: CASIGAGGWSGYTF